This entry lists 26 T cell receptor beta chains sequenced from one sample in a study of cytomegalovirus exposure and HLA in healthy donors. In the PCR, 60 Vbeta and 13 Jbeta primers were used. Repertoires were generated with immunoSEQ multiplex PCR, while TCRdb's copy carries only in-frame clones and drops some. The table has 150,000 to 200,000 clones, about 85% seen once. Sequences were obtained from PBMCs. The receptors stem from a man between 18 and 35 years old in good health and CMV-seropositive.

J is TRBJ1-2 and V is TRBV11-2; possibly TRBD1 for D (6 bases). V was shortened by 4 bases and J by 0 bases, with 15 bases between the two germline ends. CDR3 size: 16 residues. Per the germline V gene, CDR1 is SGHAT and CDR2 is FQNNGV. The CDR3, as DNA: TGTGCCAGCAGCTGGACGGGGGGCCCCACTAACTATGGCTACACCTTC. It encodes CASSWTGGPTNYGYTF.

A single count supports this clone. This chain links TRBV6-4 with TRBJ1-2; TRBD1 agrees at 12 bases. The CDR3 runs 14 residues. The germline CDR1 and CDR2 sequences are MRHNA and SNTAGT. The ends lost 5 bases at V and 8 bases at J; junction bases unmatched: 6. CDR3: CASSPGQGAVGYTF. DNA of the CDR3: TGTGCCAGCAGTCCGGGACAGGGGGCGGTCGGCTACACCTTC.

The rearrangement uses TRBV30 and TRBJ1-1, with TRBD1 identical over 10 bases. The CDR3 consists of 18 residues. Losses at the gene ends were 0 bases for V and 5 bases for J; bases not matched to a gene: 15. Germline CDR1 reads GTSNPN; CDR2 reads SVGIG (reference sequence). This CDR3 is CAWSVSRRPGTGVTEAFF. The CDR3 DNA follows: TGTGCCTGGAGTGTATCTAGAAGACCTGGGACAGGGGTAACTGAAGCTTTCTTT.

This chain links TRBV5-1 with TRBJ1-1; weak D call: TRBD1 (6 bases). This CDR3 has 16 residues. Germline CDR1 reads SGHRS; CDR2 reads YFSETQ. Trimming took 3 bases from V and 0 from J, leaving 15 bases between them. The CDR3: CASSWTRTEMNTEAFF. As DNA, the CDR3 is TGCGCCAGCAGCTGGACGAGGACAGAGATGAACACTGAAGCTTTCTTT.

The chain employs TRBV28 and TRBJ2-7, with TRBD1 identical over 12 bases. Germline values: CDR1 MDHEN, CDR2 SYDVKM. V shed 5 bases, J shed 6 bases, and the junction held 8 bases outside the gene matches. The CDR3 has 15 residues. The CDR3 DNA reads TGTGCCAGCAGTCCTGCCGGGACAGGGGGCCCCGAGCAGTACTTC. It specifies CASSPAGTGGPEQYF.

V usage is TRBV7-7 and J usage is TRBJ2-2; D call uncertain. Germline values: CDR1 SSHAT, CDR2 FNYEAQ (reference sequence). The CDR3 contains 14 residues. V was shortened by 2 bases and J by 1 base, with 5 bases between the two germline ends. The CDR3 DNA is TGTGCCAGCAGCTTATCATGGAACACCGGGGAGCTGTTTTTT. Translated, it gives CASSLSWNTGELFF.

V gene TRBV29-1 combines with J gene TRBJ1-2, with a tentative D call TRBD1 (5 bases). CDR1 is SQVTM and CDR2 is ANQGSEA in the germline V gene. V was pared by 0 bases and J by 2 bases, with 10 bases between. This CDR3 is built from 14 residues. The CDR3 region is CSVEDGAVNYGYTF. The CDR3 nucleotides are TGCAGCGTTGAAGATGGGGCAGTCAACTATGGCTACACCTTC. The entire variable domain, with the rest obtained from reference TRBV29-1 and TRBJ1-2, is as follows: SAVISQKPSRDICQRGTSLTIQCQVDSQVTMMFWYRQQPGQSLTLIATANQGSEATYESGFVIDKFPISRPNLTFSTLTVSNMSPEDSSIYLCSVEDGAVNYGYTFGSGTRLTVV.

The CDR3 region is CASSLVSGVWNTEAFF. In DNA form, the CDR3 reads TGTGCCAGCAGTTTAGTCTCGGGTGTGTGGAACACTGAAGCTTTCTTT. This chain links TRBV27 with TRBJ1-1; no clear D. CDR1 and CDR2 (germline): MNHEY, SMNVEV (reference sequence). Deletions cut 2 bases from V and 1 base from J, with 14 bases between. CDR3 length: 16 residues.

The chain is built from TRBV4-2 and TRBJ1-1; D is possibly TRBD1 (5 bases). V lost 0 bases, J lost 4 bases, and 21 bases lay in between. The CDR3 extends over 18 amino acids. Germline CDR1 is LGHNA and CDR2 is YNFKEQ. In nucleotides, the CDR3 is TGTGCCAGCAGCCAAGATCCGGCAGGGTATGGGTTGTTCACTGAAGCTTTCTTT. Amino acids: CASSQDPAGYGLFTEAFF.

The V call is TRBV19, the J call TRBJ2-2, with D possibly being TRBD2 (5 bases). V was pared by 7 bases and J by 0 bases, with 9 bases between. The CDR3 runs 14 residues. Per the germline V gene, CDR1 is LNHDA and CDR2 is SQIVND (reference sequence). This chain's CDR3 is CASTGGANTGELFF. In DNA form, the CDR3 reads TGTGCCAGTACCGGAGGAGCGAACACCGGGGAGCTGTTTTTT. Combining the CDR3 with reference TRBV19 and TRBJ2-2 gives the whole variable domain DGGITQSPKYLFRKEGQNVTLSCEQNLNHDAMYWYRQDPGQGLRLIYYSQIVNDFQKGDIAEGYSVSREKKESFPLTVTSAQKNPTAFYLCASTGGANTGELFFGEGSRLTVL.

The J gene is TRBJ2-7, the V gene TRBV5-4; the match to TRBD2 covers 16 bases. CDR3 length: 17 residues. CDR1 and CDR2 from the germline V gene are SGHNT and YYREEE (reference sequence). The V segment lost 4 bases and the J segment 5 bases; nucleotides outside the gene matches: 9. The CDR3 loop reads CASSKTGTSGGVDEQYF. The CDR3 region has the DNA TGTGCCAGCAGCAAAACCGGGACTAGCGGGGGGGTTGACGAGCAGTACTTC.

The chain joins TRBV6-6 to TRBJ2-7, with D possibly matching TRBD2 (6 bases). Germline-derived CDR1 and CDR2 are MNHNY and SVGAGI (reference sequence). The CDR3 is 12 amino acids. V was trimmed by 7 bases and J by 7 bases, leaving 14 bases between them. The CDR3 DNA reads TGTGCCAGCACCGTGGGCCGGGAGGAGCAGTACTTC. It encodes CASTVGREEQYF.

The chain employs TRBV6-5 and TRBJ2-7, with a possible D match to TRBD1 (6 bases). Germline V gives CDR1 MNHEY, CDR2 SVGAGI. This CDR3 contains 13 residues. The ends were cut back, 6 bases at V and 8 bases at J, with 17 bases in the middle. The CDR3 here is CASSVTIQGQQYF. CDR3 in DNA: TGTGCCAGCAGCGTAACGATACAGGGACAGCAGTACTTC.

This chain connects TRBV19 to TRBJ1-2; tentative D call: TRBD1 (6 bases). Germline CDR1 and CDR2: LNHDA and SQIVND (reference sequence). The CDR3 contains 17 residues. The V and J ends lost 5 bases and 4 bases respectively, with 23 bases between them. CDR3 residues: CASSVGDKGLLRYGYTF. In DNA, the CDR3 is TGTGCCAGTAGTGTTGGGGACAAAGGTCTGCTACGCTATGGCTACACCTTC.

This clone appeared a single time. The sample holds other DNA sequences that translate to the same CDR3. CDR3 region: CASSPTGYEQYF. The DNA for the CDR3 is TGTGCCAGCTCACCTACAGGGTACGAGCAGTACTTC. V and J are TRBV18 and TRBJ2-7, with a tentative D call TRBD1 (6 bases). The V gene's germline CDR1 is KGHSH and CDR2 LQKENI. The CDR3 is 12 amino acids. The V gene lost 3 bases and the J gene lost 4 bases, with 7 bases spanning the gap.

The chain links TRBV5-5 to TRBJ1-5; a possible D gene is TRBD1 (5 bases). Per the germline V gene, CDR1 is SGHKS and CDR2 is YYEKEE (reference sequence). The V end was cut by 7 bases, the J end by 4 bases, with 12 bases between. The CDR3 has 13 residues. CDR3 nucleotides: TGTGCCAGCGGTACCCAGGGTAATCAGCCCCAGCATTTT. It yields the protein CASGTQGNQPQHF.

V gene TRBV5-1 combines with J gene TRBJ2-2; possibly TRBD2 for D (5 bases). The CDR3 covers 16 residues. Germline CDR1 reads SGHRS; CDR2 reads YFSETQ. The V and J ends lost 0 bases and 3 bases respectively, with 12 bases between them. The DNA of the CDR3 is TGCGCCAGCAGCTTGGAAGGGAGAGTGGACACCGGGGAGCTGTTTTTT. The encoded protein is CASSLEGRVDTGELFF.

The chain employs TRBV18 and TRBJ1-1, with D maybe TRBD1 (6 bases). V lost 5 bases and J 7 bases, leaving 14 bases between the germline ends. Germline CDR1 KGHSH, CDR2 LQKENI. CDR3 size: 13 residues. The CDR3 DNA reads as TGTGCCAGCTCAACAAATCAGGGGAGTGAAGCTTTCTTT. Protein: CASSTNQGSEAFF.

The chain couples TRBV7-9 to TRBJ2-3; 7 bases align to TRBD1. The J segment lost 2 bases and the V segment lost 5 bases, leaving 10 bases of the junction unmatched. The CDR3 consists of 16 residues. Germline V lookup: CDR1 SEHNR, CDR2 FQNEAQ (reference sequence). The DNA of the CDR3 is TGTGCCAGCAGCGGCCCGGGACAGCCCTTCACAGATACGCAGTATTTT. It yields the protein CASSGPGQPFTDTQYF.

The CDR3 bases are TGTGCCAGCAGCCCAGGAGGGGGCACGGGCTACACCTTC. Translating gives CASSPGGGTGYTF. The chain is built from TRBV7-2 and TRBJ1-2; 7 positions match TRBD1. CDR1 is SGHTA, CDR2 FQGNSA, per germline. This CDR3 contains 13 residues. Unmatched junction bases numbered 8, after V lost 5 bases and J lost 8 bases. The variable domain in full, completed from reference TRBV7-2 and TRBJ1-2, reads GAGVSQSPSNKVTEKGKDVELRCDPISGHTALYWYRQSLGQGLEFLIYFQGNSAPDKSGLPSDRFSAERTGGSVSTLTIQRTQQEDSAVYLCASSPGGGTGYTFGSGTRLTVV.

The chain employs TRBV5-6 and TRBJ2-5; D call uncertain. The better agreement between TRBJ2-7 and the DNA end casts doubt on the J call. Per germline, CDR1 SGHDT and CDR2 YYEEEE. CDR3 size: 17 residues. The CDR3 DNA is TGTGCCAGCAGCCTCCGGCGGCTGTCTCAGTCCCCCTACGAGCAGTACTTC. As protein: CASSLRRLSQSPYEQYF.

There are a few counts of this clone. The gene calls are TRBV5-1 and TRBJ1-6; 7 bases are a match to TRBD1. The CDR3 covers 15 residues. With 2 bases clipped from V and 16 bases from J, the junction kept 15 bases outside the gene matches. The germline V gene encodes CDR1 SGHRS and CDR2 YFSETQ. The CDR3 loop is CASSLVPQGQRRLHF. The CDR3 DNA follows: TGCGCCAGCAGCTTAGTCCCCCAGGGACAGAGGAGACTCCACTTT.

This chain uses TRBV18 with TRBJ2-5; D is possibly TRBD2 (5 bases). The CDR3 runs to 17 residues. Deletions cut 0 bases from V and 0 bases from J, with 14 bases between. Per the germline V gene, CDR1 is KGHSH and CDR2 is LQKENI. The chain's CDR3 is CASSPPSFRGDQETQYF. CDR3 DNA sequence: TGTGCCAGCTCACCACCCTCCTTTCGGGGAGACCAAGAGACCCAGTACTTC. The full variable domain, rest sourced from reference TRBV18 and TRBJ2-5, is NAGVMQNPRHLVRRRGQEARLRCSPMKGHSHVYWYRQLPEEGLKFMVYLQKENIIDESGMPKERFSAEFPKEGPSILRIQQVVRGDSAAYFCASSPPSFRGDQETQYFGPGTRLLVL.

This sequence joins TRBV27 and TRBJ1-4; TRBD1 agrees at 8 bases. Germline V gene lookup returns CDR1 MNHEY and CDR2 SMNVEV (reference sequence). Trimming cost V 6 bases and J 4 bases; bases outside gene matches: 10. The CDR3 has 16 amino acids. The CDR3: CASSKYRGLINEKLFF. As DNA, the CDR3 is TGTGCCAGCAGCAAATACAGGGGGTTGATTAATGAAAAACTGTTTTTT.

V is TRBV6-5 and J is TRBJ2-5; D possibly corresponds to TRBD2 (6 bases). Trimming left V 0 bases short and J 3 bases short, with 11 bases between. This CDR3 has 15 residues. CDR1 and CDR2 (germline): MNHEY, SVGAGI. The CDR3 region is CASSYSGLPEETQYF. For the CDR3, the DNA is TGTGCCAGCAGTTACTCGGGACTGCCAGAAGAGACCCAGTACTTC.

J is TRBJ1-3 and V is TRBV6-7, with a possible D match to TRBD1 (6 bases). TRBV6-7 counts as an open reading frame of uncertain function. V lost 5 bases and J 0 bases, leaving 23 bases between the germline ends. This CDR3 has 19 amino acids. CDR3 protein: CASSLRNPTTGSSGNTIYF. DNA for the CDR3: TGTGCCAGCAGTCTCAGAAACCCAACGACAGGCAGCTCTGGAAACACCATATATTTT.